The clone carrying this TCR beta chain was found once. Its antigen is as yet unknown. The entry originates in a study of CD8+ T cells in alopecia areata. Findings and limits, study-wide: Higher clonality was seen in lesional scalp than in normal scalp, especially in alopecia totalis/universalis.

RNA, once extracted, was reverse transcribed into cDNA for use as the sequencing template. Assay: immunoSEQ multiplex PCR; the TCRdb copy retains only in-frame clones and omits some. Among about 110,000 clones listed, under 60% were seen once. The source material was NKG2D-low CD8+ T cells sorted from blood. This TCR was recovered from a human donor with alopecia areata.

The CDR3 sequence is CASSLGTRWSDTQYF. As DNA, the CDR3 is TGTGCCAGCAGCTTGGGGACTAGGTGGTCAGATACGCAGTATTTT. The chain combines TRBV5-4 with TRBJ2-3, with TRBD2 matching over 7 bases. The junction had 5 bases not matched to a gene; V was cut back by 0 bases and J by 4 bases. Per germline, CDR1 SGHNT and CDR2 YYREEE (reference sequence). The CDR3 consists of 15 residues.